What follows is one TCR beta chain and its context. What it recognizes is unknown. The length of the CDR3 is 14 residues. V was trimmed by 0 bases and J by 0 bases, leaving 7 bases between them. The germline V gene has CDR1 SGDLS and CDR2 YYNGEE. These data are taken from a study of shared clonotypes between healthy human individuals. Study outcomes and limitations: The study generally estimated greater richness for naive than memory subsets.

Profiling relied on immunoSEQ multiplex PCR, and the TCRdb table lists in-frame clones only, not all of them. Of around 370,000 clones listed, 95% to 97% are singletons. Sequenced material: memory CD8+ T cells sorted from blood. Subset meaning: CD45RO+ cells pooled with CCR7-negative TemRA cells. The chain combines TRBV9 with TRBJ2-7; D gene uncertain. The sequence came from a man between 25 and 39 years old in good health. The CDR3, as DNA: TGTGCCAGCAGCGTAGGGGCCTTCTCCTACGAGCAGTACTTC. This sequence encodes CASSVGAFSYEQYF.